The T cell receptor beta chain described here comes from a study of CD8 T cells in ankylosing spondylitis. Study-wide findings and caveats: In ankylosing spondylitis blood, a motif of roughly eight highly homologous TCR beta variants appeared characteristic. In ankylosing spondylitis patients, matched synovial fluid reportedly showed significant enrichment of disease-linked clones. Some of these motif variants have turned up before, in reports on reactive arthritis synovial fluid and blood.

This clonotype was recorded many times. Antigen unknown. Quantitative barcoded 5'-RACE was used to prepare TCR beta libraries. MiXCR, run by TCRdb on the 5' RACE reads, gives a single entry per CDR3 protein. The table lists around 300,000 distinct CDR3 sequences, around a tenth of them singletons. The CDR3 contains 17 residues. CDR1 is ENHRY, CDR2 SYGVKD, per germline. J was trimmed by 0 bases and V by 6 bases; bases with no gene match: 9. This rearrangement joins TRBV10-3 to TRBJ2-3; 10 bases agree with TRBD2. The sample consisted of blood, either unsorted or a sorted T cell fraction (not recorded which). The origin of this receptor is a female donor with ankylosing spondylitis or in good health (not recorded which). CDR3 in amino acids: CAIRETSGRPSTDTQYF. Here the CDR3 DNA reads TGTGCCATCAGGGAGACTAGCGGGCGCCCTAGCACAGATACGCAGTATTTT.